The next 20 T cell receptor beta chains were all read from a single sample in a study of T cells in Graves' hyperthyroidism and ophthalmopathy. Researchers amplified the TCR beta CDR3 regions from RNA transcripts. The HTBI set primed first-round TCR CDR3 RT-PCR. Each CDR3 protein gets one entry after TCRdb re-called the multiplex PCR reads with MiXCR. The table shows some 740,000 distinct CDR3 sequences, with 12% to 15% occurring only once. Sequencing was carried out using blood. These TCRs come from a woman aged 18-35 years with Graves' hyperthyroidism.

This clonotype was picked up many times. The chain carries TRBV28 and TRBJ2-3; 8 positions agree with TRBD1. The V segment lost 6 bases and the J segment 4 bases; nucleotides outside the gene matches: 6. Per germline, CDR1 MDHEN and CDR2 SYDVKM. CDR3 length: 14 residues. For the CDR3, the DNA is TGTGCCAGCAGCCACGACAGGGGCGCAGATACGCAGTATTTT. Its translation: CASSHDRGADTQYF.

At least ten counts were recorded for this clonotype. CDR3 sequence: CASRGGGNQPQHF. DNA for the CDR3: TGTGCCAGCAGAGGAGGGGGCAATCAGCCCCAGCATTTT. The genes are TRBV6-1 and TRBJ1-5; possibly TRBD1 for D (5 bases). The germline CDR1 and CDR2 sequences are MNHNS and SASEGT. The CDR3 is 13 residues long. Deletions cut 6 bases from V and 2 bases from J, with 8 bases between.

This clonotype has more than one count but fewer than ten. At one boundary the junction diverges from the germline segment, which might be a read error. This chain joins TRBV11-2 and TRBJ2-3, with D tentatively TRBD2 (6 bases). CDR1 is SGHAT, CDR2 FQNNGV, per germline. The CDR3 spans 16 residues. DNA of the CDR3: TGTGCCGGCAGCCCCTTGGAAGCGGGCGCCACAGATACGCAGTATTTT. Its translation is CAGSPLEAGATDTQYF.

This clonotype was seen at least ten times. The rearrangement uses TRBV20-1 and TRBJ2-3; D ambiguous. Germline V CDR1 and CDR2: DFQATT, SNEGSKA (reference sequence). The CDR3 is 12 amino acids. The V end was cut by 6 bases, the J end by 4 bases, with 11 bases between. The CDR3 here is CSALLLADTQYF. In DNA form, the CDR3 reads TGCAGTGCCCTATTGCTAGCAGATACGCAGTATTTT.

The V gene is TRBV15, the J gene TRBJ2-3; the match to TRBD2 covers 12 bases. CDR1 is LNHNV and CDR2 is YYDKDF in the germline V gene (reference sequence). The CDR3 has 17 residues. Trimming cost V 5 bases and J 2 bases; bases outside gene matches: 8. The CDR3 nucleotides are TGTGCCACCAGCGGCCGACTAGCGGGGGTCCTCACAGATACGCAGTATTTT. Amino acids: CATSGRLAGVLTDTQYF.

This clonotype has just a few counts. J is TRBJ1-1 and V is TRBV10-2; maybe TRBD1 (5 bases). V was shortened by 7 bases and J by 0 bases, with 9 bases between the two germline ends. This CDR3 has 13 amino acids. Germline CDR1 reads WSHSY; CDR2 reads SAAADI. As DNA, the CDR3 is TGCGCCAGCAAGCGGGACCTGAACACTGAAGCTTTCTTT. It is translated as CASKRDLNTEAFF.

The gene calls are TRBV6-5 and TRBJ2-1, with 9 bases that match TRBD1. CDR3 length equals 19 residues. J was trimmed by 0 bases and V by 0 bases; bases with no gene match: 9. Germline lookup yields CDR1 MNHEY and CDR2 SVGAGI. CDR3 loop: CASSYSMVRGQGSYNEQFF. DNA for the CDR3: TGTGCCAGCAGTTACTCGATGGTGAGGGGACAGGGCTCCTACAATGAGCAGTTCTTC.

The rearrangement links TRBV18 to TRBJ2-1, with 8 bases lining up with TRBD1. V dropped 8 bases and J dropped 7; count of bases not matched to a gene: 4. This CDR3 has 12 residues. The germline gives CDR1 KGHSH, CDR2 LQKENI. DNA for the CDR3: TGTGCCAGCAGACAGGGGATGAATGAGCAGTTCTTC. Translated: CASRQGMNEQFF.

The J gene is TRBJ1-3, the V gene TRBV4-1; D is unresolved. The CDR3 consists of 16 residues. V was clipped by 1 base and J by 0 bases, with 10 bases between them. The V gene's germline CDR1 is MGHRA and CDR2 YSYEKL. CDR3 sequence reads: CASSQGATASGNTIYF. The CDR3 nucleotides are TGCGCCAGCAGCCAAGGGGCCACAGCCTCTGGAAACACCATATATTTT.

DNA of the CDR3: TGTGCCAGCAGCCTTCCGACAGGGAACTATGGCTACACCTTC. It translates to CASSLPTGNYGYTF. The rearrangement joins TRBV7-9 to TRBJ1-2; 7 positions match TRBD1. The germline CDR1 and CDR2 sequences are SEHNR and FQNEAQ (reference sequence). After removal of 5 bases from V and 2 bases from J, the junction contained 5 bases not matched to a gene. The CDR3 runs to 14 residues.

V usage is TRBV6-2 or TRBV6-3 and J usage is TRBJ2-2; 14 positions agree with TRBD2. The CDR3 has 17 amino acids. V was pared by 8 bases and J by 1 base, with 6 bases of the junction left unmatched. CDR1 is MNHEY and CDR2 is SVGEGT in the germline V gene. The CDR3 DNA sequence: TGTGCCAGCTCATCGGGACTAGCGGGAGTGAACACCGGGGAGCTGTTTTTT. This sequence encodes CASSSGLAGVNTGELFF.

This clonotype turned up a few times. CDR3 DNA sequence: TGTGCCAGCAGCCAAGAAGGTAGCGGACCCCGGAACACTGAAGCTTTCTTT. It encodes CASSQEGSGPRNTEAFF. The J gene is TRBJ1-1, the V gene TRBV3-1; D gene unclear. V lost 0 bases, J lost 1 base, and 15 bases lay in between. Germline CDR1 reads LGHDT; CDR2 reads YNNKEL (reference sequence). The CDR3 sequence is 17 residues long.

The gene calls are TRBV20-1 and TRBJ1-5; D is unclear. V shed 0 bases and J shed 2 bases, with 8 bases lying between them. The germline CDR1 and CDR2 sequences are DFQATT and SNEGSKA (reference sequence). The length of the CDR3 is 14 residues. The CDR3 is CSAREGSGNQPQHF. The CDR3 DNA sequence: TGCAGTGCTAGAGAGGGGTCGGGCAATCAGCCCCAGCATTTT.

This clonotype was detected ten times or more. The chain employs TRBV7-9 and TRBJ2-3, with a possible D match to TRBD1 (6 bases). This CDR3 has 15 residues. The V gene's germline CDR1 is SEHNR and CDR2 FQNEAQ (reference sequence). V shed 1 base and J shed 6 bases, with 14 bases lying between them. The CDR3, as DNA: TGTGCCAGCAGCTTAGTAGCCACCCAGGGGGATACGCAGTATTTT. Protein product: CASSLVATQGDTQYF.

This clonotype was recorded a few times. J is TRBJ2-2 and V is TRBV18, with TRBD1 matching 8 bases. Per the germline V gene, CDR1 is KGHSH and CDR2 is LQKENI. V was pared by 5 bases and J by 3 bases, with 2 bases of the junction left unmatched. This CDR3 comprises 14 residues. CDR3: CASSKQGDTGELFF. In nucleotides, the CDR3 is TGTGCCAGCTCAAAACAGGGGGACACCGGGGAGCTGTTTTTT.

In its sample, this clonotype was seen a few times. This chain connects TRBV4-1 to TRBJ2-5; 14 positions match TRBD2. From germline, CDR1 is MGHRA and CDR2 YSYEKL. The CDR3 consists of 15 residues. The J segment lost 13 bases and the V segment lost 1 base, leaving 8 bases of the junction unmatched. This chain's CDR3 is CASSQVTGLAGDRYF. The CDR3 bases are TGCGCCAGCAGCCAAGTTACGGGACTAGCGGGAGACCGGTACTTC.

This clonotype was counted ten times or more. This chain connects TRBV20-1 to TRBJ2-3, with 13 bases that match TRBD2. CDR1 is DFQATT, CDR2 SNEGSKA, per germline (reference sequence). The CDR3 extends over 17 amino acids. With 4 bases clipped from V and 3 bases from J, the junction kept 10 bases outside the gene matches. The DNA for the CDR3 is TGCAGTGCTATTATAGGGACTAGCGGGATTAGGACAGATACGCAGTATTTT. This translates into CSAIIGTSGIRTDTQYF.

The sample holds a few counts of this clonotype. The genes are TRBV27 and TRBJ2-7, with TRBD1 matching 7 bases. The CDR3 contains 14 residues. Germline V CDR1 and CDR2: MNHEY, SMNVEV (reference sequence). Trimming removed 2 bases from V and 3 bases from J; junction bases left unmatched: 4. CDR3 sequence reads: CASSLRDSYYEQYF. DNA for the CDR3: TGTGCCAGCAGTTTAAGGGACAGTTACTACGAGCAGTACTTC.

This clonotype has at least ten counts. The genes are TRBV24-1 and TRBJ2-5; D is ambiguous. V lost 2 bases and J 5 bases, leaving 5 bases between the germline ends. The germline V gene encodes CDR1 KGHDR and CDR2 SFDVKD. The CDR3 loop spans 12 amino acids. CDR3 sequence: CATSDSEETQYF. The CDR3 region has the DNA TGTGCCACCAGTGATTCTGAGGAGACCCAGTACTTC.

The V and J genes are TRBV10-3 and TRBJ2-3, with 7 positions matching TRBD1. In germline, CDR1 is ENHRY, CDR2 SYGVKD. There are 15 residues in the CDR3. V trimming: 7 bases; J trimming: 2 bases; junction bases outside the gene matches: 9. Here the CDR3 DNA reads TGTGCCATCAAACAGGGGACAGAGACCACAGATACGCAGTATTTT. It is translated as CAIKQGTETTDTQYF.